These 3 T cell receptor beta chains share one sample of origin, sequenced in a study of blood T cell repertoires in COVID-19. Produced via immunoSEQ multiplex PCR; TCRdb's table is partial and in-frame only. The sample carries 90,000 to 110,000 clones, over 75% recorded once. The sequenced sample consisted of peripheral blood. These receptors were taken from a woman between 50 and 59 years old with acute or convalescent COVID-19.

Only a few counts were recorded for this clone. The chain combines TRBV28 with TRBJ1-1; the match to TRBD1 covers 7 bases. The CDR3 spans 16 residues. Germline assignment: CDR1 MDHEN and CDR2 SYDVKM. J gave up 3 bases and V 3 bases, and 10 bases lay outside the gene matches. CDR3: CASSLMGGQQYTEAFF. In nucleotides, the CDR3 is TGTGCCAGCAGTTTGATGGGGGGACAGCAATACACTGAAGCTTTCTTT.

The V gene is TRBV25-1, the J gene TRBJ1-2; 9 nucleotides match TRBD1. Germline V gene sequence: CDR1 MGHDK, CDR2 SYGVNS. This CDR3 spans 17 amino acids. J was trimmed by 6 bases and V by 1 base; bases with no gene match: 12. This chain's CDR3 is CASSESTGGPSGDGYTF. The CDR3 DNA sequence: TGTGCCAGCAGTGAATCAACAGGGGGCCCTTCCGGAGATGGCTACACCTTC.

The CDR3 region is CASSMGASYGYTF. CDR3 in DNA: TGTGCCAGTAGTATGGGGGCAAGTTATGGCTACACCTTC. The rearrangement links TRBV19 to TRBJ1-2, with D tentatively TRBD1 (6 bases). Germline CDR1 reads LNHDA; CDR2 reads SQIVND (reference sequence). The CDR3 extends over 13 amino acids. V dropped 3 bases and J dropped 5 bases, with 10 bases sitting between them.